This TCR beta chain was captured in a study of neurological immune-mediated disorders. This clonotype was recorded many times. Its target is not known. The study's findings and limits: No CDR3 amino acid sequences were shared by expanded clones across subjects, suggesting private repertoires in all groups. Multiple sclerosis patients had less TCR clonal expansion than even healthy controls, unlike HTLV-1-associated myelopathy.

The cDNA was generated by 5'RACE with 10-nucleotide random UMIs. Every sequencing run returned over 190 million TCR-beta sequences, which were derived from 15-18 subjects. MiXCR, applied by TCRdb to the 5' RACE reads, yields one record per CDR3 protein. The sample includes approximately 29,000 distinct CDR3 sequences, around 10% of them seen just once. Sequenced: PBMCs. The source is a man aged 60 to 75 in good health.

The CDR3 DNA is TGTGCCAGCGCCGTAGCACACGAGCAGTACTTC. Its translation: CASAVAHEQYF. The rearrangement joins TRBV28 to TRBJ2-7; D is unclear. The V end lost 8 bases, the J end lost 5 bases, and 10 bases lay between the germline ends. The CDR3 runs to 11 residues. Germline V gene sequence: CDR1 MDHEN, CDR2 SYDVKM.